This record concerns one T cell receptor (beta chain) sequence. Its antigen is not identified. Measured with immunoSEQ multiplex PCR; TCRdb has only the in-frame clones, and not every one. In the table there are 9,500 to 13,000 clones, around 75% of which are singletons. These data belong to a study of PD-1 blockade in classical Hodgkin lymphoma. Across the whole study: Patients were treated with nivolumab at 3 mg/kg, and this was given intravenously every 2 weeks. Points from the study as a whole: CD4+ TCR diversity rose significantly by C4D1, and CD8+ TCR diversity did not. Complete responders started with a diversity level that resembled newly diagnosed patients at baseline. Compared with healthy donors, newly diagnosed patients reportedly showed lower baseline TCR diversity.

Every patient experienced relapse after autologous stem cell transplantation, and brentuximab vedotin exposure varied. CDR3 size: 13 residues. Trimming took 2 bases from V and 1 from J, leaving 5 bases between them. CDR1 is SGHTA and CDR2 is FQGTGA in the germline V gene. The sequence was obtained from a human donor with classical Hodgkin lymphoma. This chain connects TRBV7-3 to TRBJ1-1; D gene unclear. The sample here was peripheral blood mononuclear cells (PBMCs), taken at baseline. The CDR3 DNA is TGTGCCAGCAGCTTAGGAGCGAACACTGAAGCTTTCTTT. This codes for CASSLGANTEAFF. The full variable domain, its missing parts supplied by reference TRBV7-3 and TRBJ1-1, is GAGVSQTPSNKVTEKGKYVELRCDPISGHTALYWYRQSLGQGPEFLIYFQGTGAADDSGLPNDRFFAVRPEGSVSTLKIQRTERGDSAVYLCASSLGANTEAFFGQGTRLTVV.